This entry lists 13 T cell receptor beta chains sequenced from one sample in a study of cytomegalovirus exposure and HLA in healthy donors. This PCR relied on a set of 60 Vbeta primers and 13 Jbeta primers. Clones were sequenced by immunoSEQ multiplex PCR, and TCRdb holds only the in-frame ones, with some missing. The table has about 140,000 clones, about 76% seen once; the top ten hold over 3%. The sequenced material came from PBMCs. The source is a female donor in good health and CMV-seronegative.

Only one count was recorded for this clone. This rearrangement joins TRBV27 to TRBJ2-7, with a tentative D call TRBD1 (5 bases). V lost 5 bases to trimming and J lost 8 bases, with 13 bases between them. This CDR3 comprises 12 residues. CDR1 and CDR2 from the germline V gene are MNHEY and SMNVEV (reference sequence). The CDR3 bases are TGTGCCAGCAGTCCGAGAGCAGGGAAGCAGTACTTC. It encodes CASSPRAGKQYF.

A single count supports this clone. This chain links TRBV6-1 with TRBJ1-2; no clear D. The V gene lost 4 bases and the J gene lost 1 base, with 4 bases spanning the gap. The CDR3 is made up of 12 amino acids. Germline lookup yields CDR1 MNHNS and CDR2 SASEGT. The CDR3 region is CASSAFNYGYTF. CDR3 DNA sequence: TGTGCCAGCAGTGCATTTAACTATGGCTACACCTTC.

The chain is built from TRBV15 and TRBJ2-7, with 8 bases fitting TRBD2. The germline V gene encodes CDR1 LNHNV and CDR2 YYDKDF (reference sequence). The CDR3 sequence is 14 residues long. V lost 5 bases, J lost 3 bases, and 6 bases stayed unmatched. The CDR3 region has the DNA TGTGCCACCAGCGGGGGACTAGGGGGCTACGAGCAGTACTTC. This gives the protein CATSGGLGGYEQYF.

This clone was seen just once. The rearrangement uses TRBV10-3 and TRBJ2-7; 10 bases agree with TRBD1. This CDR3 has 16 amino acids. J lost 4 bases, V lost 11 bases, and 17 bases had no gene match. Germline assignment: CDR1 ENHRY and CDR2 SYGVKD. CDR3: CASQPTQGQGTYEQYF. CDR3 nucleotide sequence: TGTGCCTCCCAGCCGACCCAGGGACAGGGGACATACGAGCAGTACTTC.

The rearrangement uses TRBV7-9 and TRBJ1-1, with D uncertain. This CDR3 contains 13 residues. Germline CDR1 reads SEHNR; CDR2 reads FQNEAQ (reference sequence). V was trimmed by 3 bases and J by 1 base, leaving 6 bases between them. CDR3 nucleotide sequence: TGTGCCAGCAGCTTTTATCGGAACACTGAAGCTTTCTTT. This codes for CASSFYRNTEAFF. The complete variable domain, with remaining parts taken from reference TRBV7-9 and TRBJ1-1, reads DTGVSQNPRHKITKRGQNVTFRCDPISEHNRLYWYRQTLGQGPEFLTYFQNEAQLEKSRLLSDRFSAERPKGSFSTLEIQRTEQGDSAMYLCASSFYRNTEAFFGQGTRLTVV.

This clone has just a few counts. V and J are TRBV5-6 and TRBJ2-7; 7 bases agree with TRBD1. Germline values: CDR1 SGHDT, CDR2 YYEEEE. The junction had 11 bases not matched to a gene; V was cut back by 6 bases and J by 5 bases. The CDR3 is made up of 14 amino acids. The CDR3 DNA sequence: TGTGCCAGCACCCGATACGACAGGGTCGACGAGCAGTACTTC. It is translated as CASTRYDRVDEQYF.

The chain carries TRBV19 and TRBJ2-1; weak D call: TRBD1 (5 bases). Trimming stripped 4 bases from V and 4 bases from J, with 8 bases between. CDR1 is LNHDA, CDR2 SQIVND, per germline (reference sequence). CDR3 length: 13 amino acids. CDR3 protein: CASSTDRYNEQFF. DNA for the CDR3: TGTGCCAGTAGTACCGACAGATACAATGAGCAGTTCTTC.

The chain uses TRBV4-3 and TRBJ1-3; D unresolved. The CDR3 sequence is 16 residues long. Trimming took off 0 bases at V and 0 bases at J, with 9 bases between the two ends. Germline V gene data show CDR1 as LGHNA and CDR2 as YSLEER. The CDR3: CASSQDLGGSGNTIYF. The CDR3 DNA follows: TGCGCCAGCAGCCAAGATCTTGGCGGCTCTGGAAACACCATATATTTT.

The chain uses TRBV6-6 and TRBJ2-1; D ambiguous. The CDR3 covers 16 residues. V lost 2 bases and J 2 bases, leaving 13 bases between the germline ends. The V gene's germline CDR1 is MNHNY and CDR2 SVGAGI (reference sequence). This CDR3 reads CASSYRGRPTYNEQFF. The CDR3 DNA sequence: TGTGCCAGCAGTTACCGCGGCAGACCGACCTACAATGAGCAGTTCTTC.

V gene TRBV7-2 combines with J gene TRBJ2-5; possible D gene TRBD1, 6 bases. This CDR3 has 13 amino acids. CDR1 is SGHTA and CDR2 is FQGNSA in the germline V gene. V lost 0 bases, J lost 7 bases, and 9 bases lay in between. DNA for the CDR3: TGTGCCAGCAGCTTAGCCGCCAGGGGGACCCAGTACTTC. It yields the protein CASSLAARGTQYF.

This chain links TRBV27 with TRBJ2-1; 8 bases match TRBD2. The germline V gene has CDR1 MNHEY and CDR2 SMNVEV (reference sequence). J was trimmed by 4 bases and V by 5 bases; bases with no gene match: 13. The CDR3 length is 17 residues. CDR3 nucleotides: TGTGCCAGCAGTCCCCGGGGCGGGGGGCCTGAATACAATGAGCAGTTCTTC. This translates into CASSPRGGGPEYNEQFF.

The sample holds a few counts of this clone. The chain uses TRBV27 and TRBJ2-1, with TRBD2 identical over 13 bases. Germline V gives CDR1 MNHEY, CDR2 SMNVEV (reference sequence). V lost 6 bases, J lost 0 bases, and 8 bases stayed unmatched. This CDR3 contains 18 residues. The chain's CDR3 is CASSPGLAGRASYNEQFF. The CDR3 bases are TGTGCCAGCAGCCCGGGACTAGCGGGACGTGCCTCCTACAATGAGCAGTTCTTC.

CDR3 bases: TGTGCCAGCAGTTACTCGGGCCGGGACAGGAACTATGGCTACACCTTC. It specifies CASSYSGRDRNYGYTF. V gene TRBV6-5 combines with J gene TRBJ1-2; TRBD1 agrees at 8 bases. The CDR3 extends over 16 amino acids. Germline V CDR1 and CDR2: MNHEY, SVGAGI. The trim removed 0 bases at V and 2 bases at J, leaving 5 bases unmatched.